A single sample is the source of the 12 T cell receptor beta chains below, sequenced in a study of beta chain features in type 1 diabetes. Expressed TCRB transcripts got sequenced, as all isolated RNA was reverse transcribed. Using immunoSEQ multiplex PCR, the repertoire was profiled, and TCRdb retains in-frame clones only, with some absent. The table includes 680,000 or so clones, roughly 16% detected once. Source material: naive CD4+ T cells from blood. The receptors were sampled from a young man in good health.

The table lists this clone with a few counts. The sample carries other DNA sequences with the same CDR3. V and J are TRBV2 and TRBJ1-1; D call uncertain. CDR1 is SNHLY and CDR2 is FYNNEI in the germline V gene. V lost 4 bases and J 3 bases, leaving 6 bases between the germline ends. The CDR3 extends over 12 amino acids. The CDR3 region has the DNA TGTGCCAGCAGTGTTGGGGACACTGAAGCTTTCTTT. Residues: CASSVGDTEAFF.

This clone was counted only a few times. The chain combines TRBV10-3 with TRBJ2-1, with D possibly TRBD2 on 6 matching bases. This CDR3 contains 13 residues. Germline lookup yields CDR1 ENHRY and CDR2 SYGVKD. V was pared by 11 bases and J by 8 bases, with 19 bases between. In nucleotides, the CDR3 is TGTGCCTCCCGGAGCGGGCAAGGGGATGAGCAGTTCTTC. Amino acid sequence: CASRSGQGDEQFF.

This clone has only a few counts. The V gene is TRBV18, the J gene TRBJ1-3; TRBD1 might be the D (6 bases). Germline-derived CDR1 and CDR2 are KGHSH and LQKENI. This CDR3 is 13 amino acids long. Between the trimmed V and J ends, which lost 4 bases and 3 bases, there was a span of 7 bases. The CDR3 DNA is TGTGCCAGCTCACTCAGGGGTGGAAACACCATATATTTT. Protein product: CASSLRGGNTIYF. The variable domain in full, with the rest retrieved from reference TRBV18 and TRBJ1-3, is NAGVMQNPRHLVRRRGQEARLRCSPMKGHSHVYWYRQLPEEGLKFMVYLQKENIIDESGMPKERFSAEFPKEGPSILRIQQVVRGDSAAYFCASSLRGGNTIYFGEGSWLTVV.

This clone has just a few counts. This chain links TRBV21-1 with TRBJ1-2; TRBD1, the D gene given by the table, was not confirmed from the DNA. TRBV21-1 is a documented pseudogene. The CDR3 sequence is 15 residues long. The CDR3 protein is CASSLPPGQACGYTF. CDR3 in DNA: TGTGCCAGCAGCCTTCCCCCGGGACAGGCTTGTGGCTACACCTTC.

V and J are TRBV5-4 and TRBJ1-6; no firm D call. This CDR3 spans 14 amino acids. Trimming removed 6 bases from V and 9 bases from J, with 16 bases in between. Germline lookup yields CDR1 SGHNT and CDR2 YYREEE (reference sequence). The CDR3 loop is CASTTAPRSSPLHF. CDR3 coding DNA: TGTGCCAGCACCACCGCCCCAAGGAGTTCACCCCTCCACTTT.

This clone was found a few times. V usage is TRBV2 and J usage is TRBJ2-1; 9 nucleotides align to TRBD2. CDR1 is SNHLY and CDR2 is FYNNEI in the germline V gene. V trimming: 8 bases; J trimming: 5 bases; junction bases outside the gene matches: 10. This CDR3 has 15 amino acids. This chain's CDR3 is CASSTGTSFDNEQFF. The CDR3 DNA sequence: TGTGCCAGCTCAACCGGGACTAGCTTCGACAATGAGCAGTTCTTC.

This clone came up a few times. The chain is built from TRBV19 and TRBJ2-3; 11 nucleotides match TRBD1. V lost 6 bases to trimming and J lost 1 base; unmatched junction nucleotides: 0. The CDR3 totals 14 residues. Per the germline V gene, CDR1 is LNHDA and CDR2 is SQIVND (reference sequence). This CDR3 is CASRDRGRTDTQYF. The CDR3 DNA reads as TGTGCCAGTAGGGACAGGGGGCGCACAGATACGCAGTATTTT. Filled out from reference TRBV19 and TRBJ2-3, the complete variable domain reads DGGITQSPKYLFRKEGQNVTLSCEQNLNHDAMYWYRQDPGQGLRLIYYSQIVNDFQKGDIAEGYSVSREKKESFPLTVTSAQKNPTAFYLCASRDRGRTDTQYFGPGTRLTVL.

This clone was found a few times. The chain employs TRBV6-5 and TRBJ1-2; a possible D gene is TRBD1 (5 bases). CDR3 length equals 13 residues. CDR1 and CDR2 (germline): MNHEY, SVGAGI. V lost 6 bases and J lost 3, with 11 bases in between. The chain's CDR3 is CASREQEHYGYTF. CDR3 DNA: TGTGCCAGCAGAGAACAGGAGCACTATGGCTACACCTTC.

The CDR3 region is CASSSGPEGYTF. In DNA form, the CDR3 reads TGTGCCAGCAGTTCGGGACCTGAGGGCTACACCTTC. This chain links TRBV28 with TRBJ1-2; perhaps TRBD1 as D (5 bases). This CDR3 has 12 residues. The ends were cut back, 4 bases at V and 8 bases at J, with 11 bases in the middle. The germline CDR1 and CDR2 sequences are MDHEN and SYDVKM.

The chain uses TRBV27 and TRBJ2-7; maybe TRBD1 (6 bases). CDR3 length: 13 amino acids. V shed 3 bases and J shed 3 bases, with 9 bases lying between them. CDR1 and CDR2 (germline): MNHEY, SMNVEV (reference sequence). CDR3 DNA: TGTGCCAGCAGTTTGGAGACAGGCTACGAGCAGTACTTC. The encoded protein is CASSLETGYEQYF.

This clone was counted between two and nine times. The sample contains more than one DNA sequence encoding this CDR3. The rearrangement links TRBV10-3 to TRBJ2-4, with TRBD1 identical over 10 bases. The V gene end was trimmed by 6 bases and the J gene end by 8 bases; junction bases not matched to a gene: 1. Germline V CDR1 and CDR2: ENHRY, SYGVKD. The CDR3 totals 12 residues. The CDR3 loop reads CAIRGQGDIQYF. The CDR3 nucleotides read TGTGCCATCAGAGGACAGGGGGACATTCAGTACTTC.

This clone was found a few times. The chain joins TRBV15 to TRBJ1-4; D remains ambiguous. Trimming pared 0 bases from V and 4 bases from J, leaving 9 bases between. Germline lookup yields CDR1 LNHNV and CDR2 YYDKDF (reference sequence). The CDR3 sequence is 15 residues long. CDR3 bases: TGTGCCACCAGCAGAGAAGGACGGCATAATGAAAAACTGTTTTTT. Protein product: CATSREGRHNEKLFF.